The clone carrying this T cell receptor (beta chain) was found a few times. These data are taken from a study of blood T cell repertoires in COVID-19. Turning to the study itself: Spain, Italy and the United States supplied samples that represented acute and convalescent COVID-19.

TCRdb's copy holds only in-frame clones and misses some; the assay was immunoSEQ multiplex PCR. There are over 250,000 clones in the sample; about 90% occur only once, and approximately 5% lies in the top ten. Germline V gene sequence: CDR1 WSHSY, CDR2 SAAADI. CDR3 length: 15 residues. The J segment lost 8 bases and the V segment lost 3 bases, leaving 10 bases of the junction unmatched. The J gene is TRBJ2-1, the V gene TRBV10-2; 7 nucleotides agree with TRBD1. This TCR derives from a woman aged 25 to 39 who had recovered from COVID-19. The sample was PBMCs or T cells enriched from blood (not recorded which). The CDR3 DNA reads as TGCGCCAGCAGTGAAGGGGGCGCGCGTTACGATGAGCAGTTCTTC. It specifies CASSEGGARYDEQFF.